The 5 T cell receptor beta chains below were found in one sample sequenced in a study of cytomegalovirus exposure and HLA in healthy donors (dated 2017 in TCRdb). The library was generated by the immunoSEQ multiplex PCR assay. For the multiplex PCR, a mixture combining 60 forward primers for TCR Vbeta segments and 13 reverse primers for TCR Jbeta segments was used. Imported from immuneACCESS, the table was reduced by TCRdb to in-frame sequences with V and J called. These copies leave out some clones; in studies compared against another copy, an unresolved V gene accounts for under half, and the cause of the remainder is not known. In this sample the table shows roughly 150,000 clones, around two thirds of which occur a single time. The biggest ten clones account for more than 9% of the sample. Sequencing was done on a sample of PBMCs. These receptor sequences come from a young man in good health and CMV-seropositive.

The rearrangement joins TRBV19 to TRBJ2-5; TRBD2 agrees at 10 bases. The germline V gene encodes CDR1 LNHDA and CDR2 SQIVND (reference sequence). Trimming took 1 base from V and 7 from J; bases not matched to a gene: 6. This CDR3 has 15 residues. The DNA of the CDR3 is TGTGCCAGTAGTATAGGGACTAGCGGTTTTGGGACCCAGTACTTC. Translating it yields CASSIGTSGFGTQYF. Variable domain in full (rest from reference TRBV19 and TRBJ2-5): DGGITQSPKYLFRKEGQNVTLSCEQNLNHDAMYWYRQDPGQGLRLIYYSQIVNDFQKGDIAEGYSVSREKKESFPLTVTSAQKNPTAFYLCASSIGTSGFGTQYFGPGTRLLVL.

The chain employs TRBV6-6 and TRBJ2-7; D might be TRBD2 (6 bases). The CDR3 totals 14 residues. Trimming cost V 0 bases and J 2 bases, with 8 bases left between them. Germline V gives CDR1 MNHNY, CDR2 SVGAGI (reference sequence). The CDR3 DNA reads TGTGCCAGCAGTTACTCCGGGGGACCCTACGAGCAGTACTTC. It translates to CASSYSGGPYEQYF.

J is TRBJ2-3 and V is TRBV9; the match to TRBD2 covers 7 bases. The germline gives CDR1 SGDLS, CDR2 YYNGEE. The CDR3 length is 16 residues. With V trimmed by 2 bases and J by 6 bases, 12 bases remained unmatched. In DNA form, the CDR3 reads TGTGCCAGCAGCGTCCAGAGCGGGATCCTCCTTGATACGCAGTATTTT. Its translation is CASSVQSGILLDTQYF.

The rearrangement links TRBV11-2 to TRBJ1-2; 9 nucleotides align to TRBD1. CDR3 size: 13 residues. The junction had 5 bases not matched to a gene; V was cut back by 5 bases and J by 7 bases. Germline values: CDR1 SGHAT, CDR2 FQNNGV. The CDR3 DNA sequence: TGTGCCAGCAGCGAACAGGGGGCGGGTGGCTACACCTTC. This codes for CASSEQGAGGYTF.

This clone was observed a single time. DNA of the CDR3: TGTGCCAGCAGCAACGCCGGGACACTAGCCTACGAGCAGTACTTC. Translation gives CASSNAGTLAYEQYF. V gene TRBV13 combines with J gene TRBJ2-7, with D perhaps TRBD1 (6 bases). The germline V and J ends were trimmed by 5 bases and 2 bases, with 16 bases remaining between them. Germline CDR1 reads PRHDT; CDR2 reads FYEKMQ (reference sequence). The CDR3 has 15 residues. The whole variable domain, remainder taken from reference TRBV13 and TRBJ2-7, is AAGVIQSPRHLIKEKRETATLKCYPIPRHDTVYWYQQGPGQDPQFLISFYEKMQSDKGSIPDRFSAQQFSDYHSELNMSSLELGDSALYFCASSNAGTLAYEQYFGPGTRLTVT.